A selection of T cell receptor beta chains follows, all from one sample in a study of beta chain features in type 1 diabetes. Profiled with immunoSEQ multiplex PCR; TCRdb holds only in-frame clones, not every one. The table lists hundreds of thousands of clones, roughly 12% of them singletons. Material: naive CD4+ T cells from blood. All receptors come from a man aged 18 to 35 in good health. Both conserved end residues are part of each CDR3. The D gene is left open where the match is weak. Only part of the rows carry a size: once, few, many, or a class if the clone is expanded.

clone size	D gene	V gene	J gene	CDR3 protein	CDR3 DNA
many	NA	TRBV21-1	TRBJ2-5	CASTLRETQYF	TGTGCCAGTACCCTCCGGGAGACCCAGTACTTC
NA	TRBD2	TRBV7-3	TRBJ2-7	CASSLTASGPYEQYF	TGTGCCAGCAGCTTAACCGCTAGCGGGCCATACGAGCAGTACTTC
NA	NA	TRBV5-1	TRBJ1-6	CASSGQGNSPLHF	TGCGCCAGCAGCGGTCAGGGGAATTCACCCCTCCACTTT
NA	TRBD2	TRBV7-2	TRBJ2-5	CASSDGTSGTQETQYF	TGTGCCAGCAGCGATGGGACTAGCGGGACACAAGAGACCCAGTACTTC
NA	NA	TRBV5-4	TRBJ2-7	CASSSEYGSYEQYF	TGTGCCAGCAGCTCCGAATACGGCTCCTACGAGCAGTACTTC
NA	NA	TRBV2	TRBJ1-5	CASSEEGNQPQHF	TGTGCCAGCAGTGAAGAGGGGAATCAGCCCCAGCATTTT
few	TRBD1	TRBV5-1	TRBJ2-7	CASSLVFRDRGYEQYF	TGCGCCAGCAGCTTGGTTTTTCGGGACAGAGGCTACGAGCAGTACTTC
NA	TRBD2	TRBV4-1	TRBJ2-3	CASSQLPGLPTDTQYF	TGCGCCAGCAGCCAACTACCGGGACTACCCACAGATACGCAGTATTTT
few	NA	TRBV18	TRBJ1-1	CASSPPNSGTRAEAFF	TGTGCCAGCTCACCACCTAACTCCGGGACTCGGGCTGAAGCTTTCTTT
NA	TRBD1	TRBV5-1	TRBJ1-1	CASSALTGDTEAFF	TGCGCCAGCAGCGCCCTGACAGGGGACACTGAAGCTTTCTTT
few	NA	TRBV29-1	TRBJ2-1	CSVGPAEYNEQFF	TGCAGCGTCGGACCAGCGGAATACAATGAGCAGTTCTTC
NA	TRBD1	TRBV18	TRBJ1-1	CASSPRQGRNTEAFF	TGTGCCAGCTCACCCCGACAGGGGCGGAACACTGAAGCTTTCTTT
NA	TRBD2	TRBV30	TRBJ2-5	CAWSRLAGGETQYF	TGTGCCTGGAGTCGACTAGCGGGGGGAGAGACCCAGTACTTC
NA	NA	TRBV28	TRBJ2-3	CASSFGTRTDTQYF	TGTGCCAGCAGTTTCGGGACTCGCACAGATACGCAGTATTTT
few	NA	TRBV4-1	TRBJ1-2	CASSQDLRRESYGYTF	TGCGCCAGCAGCCAAGATTTACGGCGGGAAAGCTATGGCTACACCTTC
NA	NA	TRBV9	TRBJ2-7	CARSGGSSYEQYF	TGTGCCAGATCGGGGGGCAGCTCCTACGAGCAGTACTTC
few	NA	TRBV7-9	TRBJ2-3	CASSPTNWASEKNTDTQYF	TGTGCCAGCAGCCCTACCAATTGGGCTAGCGAGAAAAACACAGATACGCAGTATTTT
NA	TRBD1	TRBV19	TRBJ2-1	CASSIFRQGVGNEQFF	TGTGCCAGTAGTATTTTTCGACAGGGGGTAGGCAATGAGCAGTTCTTC
NA	NA	TRBV7-2	TRBJ2-7	CASSLGRQYSYEQYF	TGTGCCAGCAGCTTAGGCCGCCAGTACTCCTACGAGCAGTACTTC
NA	NA	TRBV14	TRBJ2-7	CASSQVRYEQYF	TGTGCCAGCAGCCAAGTCAGGTACGAGCAGTACTTC
few	NA	TRBV7-9	TRBJ1-2	CASSLVDGLGWGYTF	TGTGCCAGCAGCTTAGTCGACGGACTAGGTTGGGGCTACACCTTC
NA	NA	TRBV4-2	TRBJ2-3	CASSQDSGTEATDTQYF	TGTGCCAGCAGCCAAGATAGCGGGACAGAAGCCACAGATACGCAGTATTTT
NA	TRBD1	TRBV29-1	TRBJ2-3	CSAGTGDYTDTQYF	TGCAGCGCTGGGACAGGGGATTACACAGATACGCAGTATTTT
NA	NA	TRBV5-1	TRBJ2-3	CASSLSSFSTDTQYF	TGCGCCAGCAGCTTGTCTTCTTTTAGCACAGATACGCAGTATTTT
few	TRBD1	TRBV30	TRBJ2-2	CAWSVTGTGGSGELFF	TGTGCCTGGAGTGTAACGGGGACAGGGGGCTCCGGGGAGCTGTTTTTT
few	NA	TRBV4-2	TRBJ1-3	CASSQNQQISGNTIYF	TGTGCCAGCAGCCAAAATCAACAAATCTCTGGAAACACCATATATTTT
few	TRBD1	TRBV23-1	TRBJ1-3	CASSQSRDSPGNTIYF	TGCGCCAGCAGTCAATCCAGGGACAGTCCTGGAAACACCATATATTTT
NA	NA	TRBV15	TRBJ1-2	CATSRDLAQGVGYTF	TGTGCCACCAGCAGAGATCTGGCACAGGGAGTTGGCTACACCTTC
NA	NA	TRBV5-1	TRBJ1-2	CASSSQDGGREGYTF	TGCGCCAGCAGCTCCCAGGACGGGGGGCGCGAAGGCTACACCTTC
few	NA	TRBV6-5	TRBJ2-4	CASSYSGQLAKNIQYF	TGTGCCAGCAGTTACTCGGGCCAATTAGCCAAAAACATTCAGTACTTC
NA	NA	TRBV5-4	TRBJ2-2	CASSLSAHDGELFF	TGTGCCAGCAGCTTGTCCGCGCACGACGGGGAGCTGTTTTTT
few	TRBD2	TRBV7-9	TRBJ2-1	CASSRTSNHEQFF	TGTGCCAGCAGCCGGACTAGTAACCATGAGCAGTTCTTC
NA	NA	TRBV2	TRBJ2-1	CASRRDNSAFF	TGTGCCAGCAGGAGGGACAACTCGGCGTTCTTC
NA	TRBD2	TRBV11-2	TRBJ2-3	CASSSGLAGGDTQYF	TGTGCCAGCAGCTCGGGACTAGCGGGGGGAGATACGCAGTATTTT
few	NA	TRBV6-1	TRBJ1-6	CASSEAHRSSYNSPLHF	TGTGCCAGCAGTGAAGCTCACCGGAGCTCCTATAATTCACCCCTCCACTTT
NA	NA	TRBV4-3	TRBJ1-6	CASSQDEMGAGSPLHF	TGCGCCAGCAGCCAAGATGAGATGGGGGCCGGTTCACCCCTCCACTTT
NA	TRBD1	TRBV5-1	TRBJ1-3	CASSRGQSGNTIYF	TGCGCCAGCAGCAGGGGACAGTCTGGAAACACCATATATTTT
NA	NA	TRBV7-9	TRBJ2-7	CASSLAAVEQYF	TGTGCCAGCAGCTTAGCGGCTGTCGAGCAGTACTTC
NA	NA	TRBV7-8	TRBJ2-7	CASSLGTRNSYEQYF	TGTGCCAGCAGCTTAGGGACTCGGAACTCCTACGAGCAGTACTTC
NA	TRBD1	TRBV28	TRBJ1-5	CASSPFETGLSNQPQHF	TGTGCCAGCAGTCCGTTCGAGACAGGGCTTAGCAATCAGCCCCAGCATTTT
NA	NA	TRBV7-2	TRBJ2-3	CASSLTRDKSTDTQYF	TGTGCCAGCAGCTTAACGAGGGACAAAAGCACAGATACGCAGTATTTT
few	NA	TRBV30	TRBJ2-1	CAWSKRGSYNEQFF	TGTGCCTGGAGCAAAAGGGGAAGCTACAATGAGCAGTTCTTC
NA	TRBD1	TRBV27	TRBJ1-2	CASSFTGTGSHGYTF	TGTGCCAGCAGCTTTACGGGGACAGGGTCCCATGGCTACACCTTC
NA	NA	TRBV7-2	TRBJ2-7	CASSQRGEQYF	TGTGCCAGCAGCCAAAGGGGGGAGCAGTACTTC
NA	NA	TRBV28	TRBJ1-2	CASSWGQSYGYTF	TGTGCCAGCAGTTGGGGCCAGTCCTATGGCTACACCTTC
NA	NA	TRBV5-8	TRBJ2-7	CASRYSGTGRSEQYF	TGTGCCAGCAGATATAGCGGGACAGGGCGGTCCGAGCAGTACTTC
NA	NA	TRBV19	TRBJ1-2	CASSRTGTGNYGYTF	TGTGCCAGTAGTCGTACCGGGACTGGGAACTATGGCTACACCTTC
NA	TRBD1	TRBV30	TRBJ1-2	CAWSRGQGDGYTF	TGTGCCTGGAGTCGAGGACAGGGCGATGGCTACACCTTC
NA	NA	TRBV7-9	TRBJ2-5	CASSFRVRETQYF	TGTGCCAGCAGCTTCAGGGTGCGAGAGACCCAGTACTTC
few	TRBD2	TRBV18	TRBJ2-1	CASSPRLAGGGYNEQFF	TGTGCCAGCTCACCAAGACTAGCGGGTGGCGGGTACAATGAGCAGTTCTTC
NA	NA	TRBV7-2	TRBJ2-7	CASSLAGGRTYEQYF	TGTGCCAGCAGCTTGGCCGGCGGGCGTACCTACGAGCAGTACTTC
NA	TRBD1	TRBV20-1	TRBJ2-1	CSGKGAREQFF	TGCAGTGGGAAGGGGGCGAGGGAGCAGTTCTTC